Listed below are T cell receptor beta chains from one sample, sequenced in a study of blood T cell repertoires in COVID-19. Repertoires were generated with immunoSEQ multiplex PCR, while TCRdb's copy carries only in-frame clones and drops some. Among approximately 70,000 clones listed, 88% were seen once. Sequencing input: peripheral blood. The source of these receptors is a human donor in a cohort sampled during active COVID-19. CDR3s include the opening cysteine and the closing phenylalanine or tryptophan. Fields, in order: J gene, D gene, clone size, V gene, CDR3 DNA, CDR3 protein. A D gene is named only where the DNA matches it firmly. For some rows the clone size is stated as once, few or many, or as a class when expanded; others skip it.

j_gene: TRBJ2-1
d_gene: .
abundance: .
v_gene: TRBV24-1
CDR3nt: TGTGCCACCAGTGAGGCTTCTGAGCAGTTCTTC
CDR3aa: CATSEASEQFF

j_gene: TRBJ2-3
d_gene: .
abundance: .
v_gene: TRBV5-4
CDR3nt: TGTGCCAGCAGCCCGCGACAGGATAGCACAGATACGCAGTATTTT
CDR3aa: CASSPRQDSTDTQYF

j_gene: TRBJ2-3
d_gene: TRBD2
abundance: .
v_gene: TRBV4-1
CDR3nt: TGCGCCAGCAGCCAAGAGCCGGGACTAGCGACAGATACGCAGTATTTT
CDR3aa: CASSQEPGLATDTQYF

j_gene: TRBJ2-2
d_gene: .
abundance: .
v_gene: TRBV19
CDR3nt: TGTGCCAGTGGGGCTCCGGCCGGGGAGCTGTTTTTT
CDR3aa: CASGAPAGELFF

j_gene: TRBJ2-5
d_gene: TRBD2
abundance: few
v_gene: TRBV12-5
CDR3nt: TGTGCTAGTGGTTTGATGACGAGGACTAGCGGGAGGGATTTGGAGACCCAGTACTTC
CDR3aa: CASGLMTRTSGRDLETQYF

j_gene: TRBJ2-3
d_gene: .
abundance: .
v_gene: TRBV5-1
CDR3nt: TGCGCCAGCAGCTTATTTGGGTATGGACTACGCGCAGACACAGATACGCAGTATTTT
CDR3aa: CASSLFGYGLRADTDTQYF

j_gene: TRBJ1-4
d_gene: TRBD1
abundance: .
v_gene: TRBV28
CDR3nt: TGTGCCAGCAGTCAGGGGGGCCAAGGGGGTGGTGAAAAACTGTTTTTT
CDR3aa: CASSQGGQGGGEKLFF

j_gene: TRBJ1-1
d_gene: TRBD1
abundance: .
v_gene: TRBV30
CDR3nt: TGTGCCTGGAAGGGGACAGCGAACACTGAAGCTTTCTTT
CDR3aa: CAWKGTANTEAFF

j_gene: TRBJ1-4
d_gene: .
abundance: .
v_gene: TRBV30
CDR3nt: TGTGCCTGGAGTGCAGGGGAGAATGAAAAACTGTTTTTT
CDR3aa: CAWSAGENEKLFF

j_gene: TRBJ2-7
d_gene: .
abundance: .
v_gene: TRBV6-2/TRBV6-3
CDR3nt: TGTGCCAGCAGTGGACAGTCAGGGGGGTCTGAGCAGTACTTC
CDR3aa: CASSGQSGGSEQYF

j_gene: TRBJ1-3
d_gene: .
abundance: .
v_gene: TRBV5-1
CDR3nt: TGCGCCAGCAGCTTGGGCAGGCCGAGCTCTGGAAACACCATATATTTT
CDR3aa: CASSLGRPSSGNTIYF

j_gene: TRBJ1-2
d_gene: TRBD1
abundance: .
v_gene: TRBV5-1
CDR3nt: TGCGCCAGCAGCTTGGCTCAGGGGGAAGGCTACACCTTC
CDR3aa: CASSLAQGEGYTF

j_gene: TRBJ1-1
d_gene: .
abundance: .
v_gene: TRBV15
CDR3nt: TGTGCCACCAGCCCAGACAGGAACACTGAAGCTTTCTTT
CDR3aa: CATSPDRNTEAFF

j_gene: TRBJ2-1
d_gene: TRBD2
abundance: .
v_gene: TRBV7-2
CDR3nt: TGTGCCAGCAGCTTGGGAGGGACTAGCGGGGGTTATGAGCAGTTCTTC
CDR3aa: CASSLGGTSGGYEQFF

j_gene: TRBJ1-2
d_gene: .
abundance: few
v_gene: TRBV25-1
CDR3nt: TGTGCCAGCAGTGTGGACAAGTCCGGCTACACCTTC
CDR3aa: CASSVDKSGYTF

j_gene: TRBJ2-3
d_gene: .
abundance: .
v_gene: TRBV9
CDR3nt: TGTGCCAGCAGCGTAGCTCAGGGGGGATCGAATACAGATACGCAGTATTTT
CDR3aa: CASSVAQGGSNTDTQYF

j_gene: TRBJ2-1
d_gene: .
abundance: .
v_gene: TRBV5-1
CDR3nt: TGCGCCAGCAGCTTGGAACAGGGTGAAGGTGAGCAGTTCTTC
CDR3aa: CASSLEQGEGEQFF

j_gene: TRBJ2-5
d_gene: .
abundance: .
v_gene: TRBV30
CDR3nt: TGTGCCTGGAGTGGCAGCCAAGAGACCCAGTACTTC
CDR3aa: CAWSGSQETQYF

j_gene: TRBJ1-4
d_gene: .
abundance: medium-sized
v_gene: TRBV5-5
CDR3nt: TGTGCCAGCAGCTTGATAGGCAGGGATAATGAAAAACTGTTTTTT
CDR3aa: CASSLIGRDNEKLFF

j_gene: TRBJ2-3
d_gene: TRBD1
abundance: .
v_gene: TRBV6-4
CDR3nt: TGTGCCAGCAGTGACGGGACAGGGGGCGCAGATACGCAGTATTTT
CDR3aa: CASSDGTGGADTQYF

j_gene: TRBJ2-5
d_gene: TRBD2
abundance: .
v_gene: TRBV25-1
CDR3nt: TGTGCCAGCCGGAGCGCCGGGGGGGAGACCCAGTACTTC
CDR3aa: CASRSAGGETQYF

j_gene: TRBJ2-2
d_gene: TRBD2
abundance: .
v_gene: TRBV3-1/TRBV3-2
CDR3nt: TGTGCCAGCAGCTCCCCCGGGGGAGGGGTAACCGGGGAGCTGTTTTTT
CDR3aa: CASSSPGGGVTGELFF

j_gene: TRBJ1-4
d_gene: TRBD1
abundance: .
v_gene: TRBV6-6
CDR3nt: TGTGCCAGCAGTTACGGACAGGGTGGAGAAAAACTGTTTTTT
CDR3aa: CASSYGQGGEKLFF

j_gene: TRBJ1-5
d_gene: TRBD1
abundance: once
v_gene: TRBV5-1
CDR3nt: TGCGCCAGCAGCCCCCGGGGCGACAGGGGCAGGCAGCCCCAGCATTTT
CDR3aa: CASSPRGDRGRQPQHF

j_gene: TRBJ2-3
d_gene: TRBD2
abundance: .
v_gene: TRBV28
CDR3nt: TGTGCCAGCAGGTTCTCAGGTCCGGGAGGAGGACCAGATACGCAGTATTTT
CDR3aa: CASRFSGPGGGPDTQYF

j_gene: TRBJ2-5
d_gene: TRBD2
abundance: once
v_gene: TRBV11-3
CDR3nt: TGTGCCAGCAGCTTAGGTCCCGGGGGGGCTGAGGAGACCCAGTACTTC
CDR3aa: CASSLGPGGAEETQYF

j_gene: TRBJ2-7
d_gene: TRBD1
abundance: .
v_gene: TRBV24-1
CDR3nt: TGTGCCACCAGTGATTCGGGGACAGCCTACGAGCAGTACTTC
CDR3aa: CATSDSGTAYEQYF

j_gene: TRBJ1-2
d_gene: TRBD1
abundance: .
v_gene: TRBV9
CDR3nt: TGTGCCAGCAGCCCCGTGGGTGTAGGGACAGGGGTTAACTATGGCTACACCTTC
CDR3aa: CASSPVGVGTGVNYGYTF

j_gene: TRBJ2-2
d_gene: .
abundance: .
v_gene: TRBV4-2
CDR3nt: TGTGCCAGCAGCCACCCAGACACCACCGGGGAGCTGTTTTTT
CDR3aa: CASSHPDTTGELFF

j_gene: TRBJ2-1
d_gene: .
abundance: .
v_gene: TRBV11-2
CDR3nt: TGTGCCAGCAGCGCTAGGCATAACTACAATGAGCAGTTCTTC
CDR3aa: CASSARHNYNEQFF

j_gene: TRBJ2-7
d_gene: TRBD1
abundance: .
v_gene: TRBV10-1
CDR3nt: TGCGCCAGCAAAAGGGACAGCACCTACGAGCAGTACTTC
CDR3aa: CASKRDSTYEQYF

j_gene: TRBJ1-1
d_gene: TRBD1
abundance: .
v_gene: TRBV19
CDR3nt: TGTGCCAGTAGTATGCAGGGGGCTCGGAACACTGAAGCTTTCTTT
CDR3aa: CASSMQGARNTEAFF

j_gene: TRBJ2-3
d_gene: TRBD2
abundance: .
v_gene: TRBV11-1
CDR3nt: TGTGCCAGCAGCTTGAGCGGGGGGGCGACAGATACGCAGTATTTT
CDR3aa: CASSLSGGATDTQYF

j_gene: TRBJ2-1
d_gene: TRBD2
abundance: .
v_gene: TRBV7-6
CDR3nt: TGTGCCAGCAGCTTAGAGGCTAGCGGGAGGGCCAACTACAATGAGCAGTTCTTC
CDR3aa: CASSLEASGRANYNEQFF

j_gene: TRBJ2-7
d_gene: TRBD1
abundance: .
v_gene: TRBV4-1
CDR3nt: TGCGCCAGCAGCCAAGCAGGGGGCGCTGGCTACGAGCAGTACTTC
CDR3aa: CASSQAGGAGYEQYF

j_gene: TRBJ1-2
d_gene: .
abundance: .
v_gene: TRBV3-1/TRBV3-2
CDR3nt: TGTGCCAGCAGCCCGTACTATGGCTACACCTTC
CDR3aa: CASSPYYGYTF

j_gene: TRBJ1-1
d_gene: .
abundance: .
v_gene: TRBV7-9
CDR3nt: TGTGCCAGCAGTTTAGGGGGGGTGAACACTGAAGCTTTCTTT
CDR3aa: CASSLGGVNTEAFF

j_gene: TRBJ2-7
d_gene: .
abundance: .
v_gene: TRBV5-8
CDR3nt: TGTGCCAGCAGCCCCCGGGTTTTCGGGGCCTACGAGCAGTACTTC
CDR3aa: CASSPRVFGAYEQYF